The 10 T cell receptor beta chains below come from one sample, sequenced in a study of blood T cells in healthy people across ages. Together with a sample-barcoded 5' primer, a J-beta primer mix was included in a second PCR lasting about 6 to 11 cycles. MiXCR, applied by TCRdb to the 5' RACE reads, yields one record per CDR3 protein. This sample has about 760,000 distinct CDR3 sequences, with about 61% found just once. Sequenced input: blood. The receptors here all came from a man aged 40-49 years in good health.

The CDR3 nucleotides read TGTGCCAGCAGTGATTTTTTGAGCTCCTACGAGCAGTACTTC. Protein: CASSDFLSSYEQYF. The chain is built from TRBV2 and TRBJ2-7; D call uncertain. The CDR3 runs 14 residues. CDR1 is SNHLY, CDR2 FYNNEI, per germline. The V gene lost 3 bases and the J gene lost 0 bases, with 9 bases spanning the gap.

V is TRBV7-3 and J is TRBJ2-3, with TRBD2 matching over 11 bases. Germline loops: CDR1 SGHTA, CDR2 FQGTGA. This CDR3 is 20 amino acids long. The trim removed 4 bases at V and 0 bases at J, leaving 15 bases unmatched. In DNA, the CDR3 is TGTGCCAGCAGCTCACGACCAAAAGGGACTAGCGGAAATAGCACAGATACGCAGTATTTT. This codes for CASSSRPKGTSGNSTDTQYF.

CDR3 nucleotide sequence: TGCGCCAGCAGCCAGGTGCAGGGGAACACTGAAGCTTTCTTT. Its protein is CASSQVQGNTEAFF. V gene TRBV5-1 combines with J gene TRBJ1-1; TRBD1 might be the D (5 bases). V was shortened by 4 bases and J by 1 base, with 11 bases between the two germline ends. This CDR3 contains 14 residues. CDR1 and CDR2 from the germline V gene are SGHRS and YFSETQ.

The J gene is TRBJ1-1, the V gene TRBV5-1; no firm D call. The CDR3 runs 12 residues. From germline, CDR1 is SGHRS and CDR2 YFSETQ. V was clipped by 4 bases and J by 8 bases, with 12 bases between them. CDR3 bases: TGCGCCAGCAGCGGATTGGAAGAAGAAGCTTTCTTT. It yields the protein CASSGLEEEAFF.

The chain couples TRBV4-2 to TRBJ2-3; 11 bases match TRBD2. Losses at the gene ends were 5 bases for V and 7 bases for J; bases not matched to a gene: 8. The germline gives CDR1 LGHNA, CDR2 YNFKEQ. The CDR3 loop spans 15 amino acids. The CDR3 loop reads CASSILAGDSNTQYF. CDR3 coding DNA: TGTGCCAGCAGCATACTAGCGGGGGACTCCAATACGCAGTATTTT.

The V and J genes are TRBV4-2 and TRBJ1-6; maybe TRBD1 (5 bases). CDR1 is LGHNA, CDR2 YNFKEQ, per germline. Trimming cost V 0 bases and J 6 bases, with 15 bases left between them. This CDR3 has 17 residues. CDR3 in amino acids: CASSQDRARSRNSPLHF. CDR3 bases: TGTGCCAGCAGCCAAGACAGGGCCCGAAGCCGTAATTCACCCCTCCACTTT.

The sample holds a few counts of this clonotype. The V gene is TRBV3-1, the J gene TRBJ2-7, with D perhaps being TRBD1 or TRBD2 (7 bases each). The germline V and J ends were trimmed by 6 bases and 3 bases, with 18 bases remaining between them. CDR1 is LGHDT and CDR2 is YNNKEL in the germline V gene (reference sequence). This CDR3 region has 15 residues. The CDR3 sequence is CASSRKRDRLYEQYF. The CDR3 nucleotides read TGTGCCAGCAGTAGAAAGCGGGACAGACTCTACGAGCAGTACTTC.

CDR3 sequence reads: CASSYKGEQYF. CDR3 in DNA: TGTGCCAGCAGTTACAAGGGCGAGCAGTACTTC. V usage is TRBV6-2 or TRBV6-3 and J usage is TRBJ2-7; no clear D. The germline CDR1 and CDR2 sequences are MNHEY and SVGEGT. Trimming shortened V by 2 bases and J by 6 bases, and 5 bases separated the two germline ends. The CDR3 loop spans 11 amino acids.

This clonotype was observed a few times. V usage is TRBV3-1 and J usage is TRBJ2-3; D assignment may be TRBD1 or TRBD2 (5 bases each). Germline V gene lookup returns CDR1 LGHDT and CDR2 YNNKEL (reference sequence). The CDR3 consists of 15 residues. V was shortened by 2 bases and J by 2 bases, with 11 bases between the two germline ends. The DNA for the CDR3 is TGTGCCAGCAGCCAAAACCGGGACCTCACAGATACGCAGTATTTT. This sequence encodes CASSQNRDLTDTQYF.

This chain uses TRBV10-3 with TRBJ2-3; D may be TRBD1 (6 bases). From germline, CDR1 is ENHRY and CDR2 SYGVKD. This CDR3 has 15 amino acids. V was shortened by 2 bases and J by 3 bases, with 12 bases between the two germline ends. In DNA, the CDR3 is TGTGCCATCAGTGAGGACAGGCTGCGGACAGATACGCAGTATTTT. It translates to CAISEDRLRTDTQYF.